A selection of T cell receptor beta chains follows, all from one sample in a study of chemoradiotherapy in HPV16-positive cancers. TCRdb keeps only in-frame clones here, not all; method: immunoSEQ multiplex PCR. The sample has about 14,000 clones; roughly 89% are singletons. The sequences come from tumor tissue, collected from a patient who underwent chemoradiotherapy. All receptors derive from a human donor with HPV-associated anogenital cancer. Both conserved end residues are part of each CDR3.

v_gene	j_gene	CDR3aa
TRBV27	TRBJ1-1	CASNPEGGAFGEGTEAFF
TRBV30	TRBJ2-7	CAWKGGYEQYF
TRBV9	TRBJ2-3	CASSVGMNEATDTQYF
TRBV7-9	TRBJ2-5	CASSLQGYQETQYF
TRBV7-9	TRBJ1-2	CASSLDGQGGRKGYTF
TRBV5-1	TRBJ1-3	CASSLGGNSGNTIYF
TRBV29-1	TRBJ2-7	CSATPGLAGENEQYF
TRBV5-1	TRBJ1-1	CASSSLRTVNTEAFF
TRBV18	TRBJ1-1	CASSRTDRDTEAFF
TRBV2	TRBJ2-1	CASSGLADYNEQFF
TRBV30	TRBJ1-2	CAWKSRSRGYTF
TRBV4-1	TRBJ1-6	CASSHEAWENSPLHF
TRBV2	TRBJ1-2	CASTGNLNYGYTF
TRBV6-5	TRBJ2-1	CASKILAGGNNEQFF
TRBV27	TRBJ2-7	CASSATGTYEQYF
TRBV7-9	TRBJ2-1	CASSPLDEQFF
TRBV7-9	TRBJ1-2	CAGTRGYGYGYTF
TRBV7-9	TRBJ2-7	CASSSAQGARSEQYF
TRBV5-5	TRBJ2-3	CASSALGTDTQYF
TRBV2	TRBJ2-1	CASSATSGNNEQFF
TRBV19	TRBJ1-4	CASSATGEGEKLFF
TRBV27	TRBJ1-2	CASSWEQAYYGYTF
TRBV25-1	TRBJ1-5	CASSGDSRGPQHF
TRBV25-1	TRBJ1-1	CARPWGRNTEAFF
TRBV15	TRBJ2-7	CATSRGTSRSYEQYF
TRBV5-1	TRBJ2-3	CASSLSQGGTDTQYF
TRBV14	TRBJ2-7	CASSQRGPRGTPRRLAGGWNEQYF
TRBV5-6	TRBJ1-4	CASSLRGIGNEKLFF
TRBV6-1	TRBJ2-5	CASTFSQETQYF
TRBV6-6	TRBJ2-5	CASSLRGEGETQYF
TRBV6-1	TRBJ1-2	CASSEIRDDYGYTF
TRBV11-2	TRBJ2-5	CASSLGLGPTETQYF
TRBV14	TRBJ2-2	CASSHWAGGNTGELFF
TRBV6-1	TRBJ2-1	CASSEAMGQGVF
TRBV19	TRBJ1-5	CASNKGADGNQPQHF
TRBV30	TRBJ2-4	CAWSRLHLAKNIQYF
TRBV7-7	TRBJ2-7	CASSLVWGYEQYF
TRBV27	TRBJ1-1	CASSPGGSAEAFF
TRBV30	TRBJ1-2	CAWSLYDGYTF
TRBV7-8	TRBJ2-1	CASSLVRDNSYNEQFF
TRBV11-3	TRBJ2-7	CASSRYSHEQYF
TRBV29-1	TRBJ2-5	CSVVLAGRETQYF
TRBV4-3	TRBJ1-4	CASSQDRAGVTNEKLFF
TRBV19	TRBJ2-3	CASSIGGEVTDTQYF
TRBV7-9	TRBJ1-4	CASSLGGANEKLFF
TRBV11-3	TRBJ2-3	CASSPEGLAGGSDTQYF
TRBV7-9	TRBJ2-7	CASSLALGQENEQYF
TRBV9	TRBJ2-2	CASSRTSGNTGELFF
TRBV29-1	TRBJ2-1	CSVGPLGDEQFF
TRBV7-8	TRBJ2-3	CASSLVSGATDTQYF
TRBV15	TRBJ1-2	CATSRERVNYGYTF
TRBV30	TRBJ1-3	CAWRAPGTIYF
TRBV5-4	TRBJ1-2	CASSLVNRPGQDYGYTF
TRBV5-8	TRBJ1-5	CASRSGRTGLGYQPQHF
TRBV5-1	.	CASSPEGFGEQYF
TRBV25-1	TRBJ2-7	CASSDQLGRGGSAYEQYF
TRBV7-9	TRBJ2-1	CASSLGQGASEQFF
TRBV12-5	TRBJ1-4	CASGLGTRAGDRNEKLFF
TRBV4-2	TRBJ1-2	CASSLGSPGGYTF